These 3 T cell receptor beta chains came from one sample sequenced in a study of OX40 agonist ivuxolimab in advanced cancers. The assay was immunoSEQ multiplex PCR, and TCRdb's table has in-frame clones only and misses some. Altogether 70,000 or so clones are present, 70% to 90% being singletons, with the ten largest covering 1.3%. The sequencing used CD4+ or CD8+ T cells sorted from blood, collected in a trial of the OX40 agonist ivuxolimab. All receptors derive from an adult with an advanced solid tumor such as melanoma, head and neck, liver or kidney cancer.

The chain combines TRBV2 with TRBJ2-5, with 9 bases that match TRBD2. CDR1 and CDR2 (germline): SNHLY, FYNNEI. The CDR3 totals 19 residues. V shed 0 bases and J 2 bases; nucleotides not matched to a gene: 13. This chain's CDR3 is CASSEAQLAGVSPQETQYF. The CDR3 region has the DNA TGTGCCAGCAGTGAAGCGCAACTAGCGGGCGTATCACCTCAAGAGACCCAGTACTTC. Full variable domain (remainder filled in from reference TRBV2 and TRBJ2-5): EPEVTQTPSHQVTQMGQEVILRCVPISNHLYFYWYRQILGQKVEFLVSFYNNEISEKSEIFDDQFSVERPDGSNFTLKIRSTKLEDSAMYFCASSEAQLAGVSPQETQYFGPGTRLLVL.

The V and J genes are TRBV10-3 and TRBJ2-3; 8 bases map to TRBD2. The V gene end was trimmed by 7 bases and the J gene end by 1 base; junction bases not matched to a gene: 4. Per the germline V gene, CDR1 is ENHRY and CDR2 is SYGVKD. The CDR3 runs to 14 residues. The CDR3 region has the DNA TGTGCCATCACCCCAGCGGGGGGCACAGATACGCAGTATTTT. It is translated as CAITPAGGTDTQYF.

The genes are TRBV30 and TRBJ2-7; TRBD1 matches at 9 bases. The V gene end was trimmed by 5 bases and the J gene end by 0 bases; junction bases not matched to a gene: 5. This CDR3 is 14 amino acids long. In germline, CDR1 is GTSNPN, CDR2 SVGIG (reference sequence). CDR3 sequence reads: CAWAGTGISYEQYF. The CDR3 coding sequence is TGTGCCTGGGCCGGGACAGGGATCTCCTACGAGCAGTACTTC.